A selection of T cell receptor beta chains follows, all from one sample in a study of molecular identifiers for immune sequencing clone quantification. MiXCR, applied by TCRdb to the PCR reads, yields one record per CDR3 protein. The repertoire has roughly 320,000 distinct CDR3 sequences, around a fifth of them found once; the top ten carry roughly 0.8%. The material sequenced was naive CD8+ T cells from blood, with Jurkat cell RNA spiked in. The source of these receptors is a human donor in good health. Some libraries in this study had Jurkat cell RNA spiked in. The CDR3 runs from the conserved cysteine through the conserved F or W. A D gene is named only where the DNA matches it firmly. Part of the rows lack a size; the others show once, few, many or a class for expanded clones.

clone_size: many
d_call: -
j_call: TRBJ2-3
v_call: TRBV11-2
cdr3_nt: TGTGCCACCATTAGAGGGGGGCCGGGGGATACGCAGTATTTT
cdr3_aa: CATIRGGPGDTQYF

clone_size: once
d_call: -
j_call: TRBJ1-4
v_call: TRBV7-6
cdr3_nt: TGTGCCAGCAGCTTTTCGGGGCCGAATGAAAAACTGTGTTTT
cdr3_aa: CASSFSGPNEKLCF

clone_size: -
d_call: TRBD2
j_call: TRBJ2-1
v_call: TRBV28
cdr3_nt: TGTGCCAGCAGCCCCAGGGGACTAGCGGGAGTTGGGTCCTACAATGAGCAGTTCTTC
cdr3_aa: CASSPRGLAGVGSYNEQFF

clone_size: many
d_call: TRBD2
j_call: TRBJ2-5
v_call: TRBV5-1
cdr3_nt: TGCGCCAGCAAGGAACTAGCGGGAGACTTGGAGACCCAGTACTTC
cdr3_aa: CASKELAGDLETQYF

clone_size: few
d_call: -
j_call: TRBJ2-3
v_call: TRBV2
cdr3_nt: TGTGCCAGCAGTGATGGGACGGGCACAGATACGCAGTATTTT
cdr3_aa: CASSDGTGTDTQYF

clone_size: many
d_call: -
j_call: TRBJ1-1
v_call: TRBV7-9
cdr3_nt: TGTGCCAGCAGCTTTGGAGTCACTGAAGCTTTCTTT
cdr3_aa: CASSFGVTEAFF

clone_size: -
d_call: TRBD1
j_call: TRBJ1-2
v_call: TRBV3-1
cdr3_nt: TGTGCCAGCAGCCCCCAGGGGACAGGGGTCTACTATGGCTACACCTTC
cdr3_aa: CASSPQGTGVYYGYTF

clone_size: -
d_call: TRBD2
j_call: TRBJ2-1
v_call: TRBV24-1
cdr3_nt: TGTGCCACCAGTGACTCACTAGCGGGAGGGGGCGATGAGCAGTTCTTC
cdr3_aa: CATSDSLAGGGDEQFF

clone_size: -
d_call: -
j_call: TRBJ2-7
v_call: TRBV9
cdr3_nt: TGTGCCAGCAGCGTTCGAGTCGGGAGCTCCTACGAGCAGTACTTC
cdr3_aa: CASSVRVGSSYEQYF

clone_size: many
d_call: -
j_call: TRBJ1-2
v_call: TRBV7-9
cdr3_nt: TGTGCCAGCAGCTTAGGGGCCGGGACGGAATACTATGGCTACACCTTC
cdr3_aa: CASSLGAGTEYYGYTF

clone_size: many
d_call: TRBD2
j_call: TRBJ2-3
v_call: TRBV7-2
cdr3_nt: TGTGCCAGCAGCTACGGACTAGCGGCAGATACGCAGTATTTT
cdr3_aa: CASSYGLAADTQYF

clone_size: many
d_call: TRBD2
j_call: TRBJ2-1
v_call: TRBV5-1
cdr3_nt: TGCGCCAGCAGCGCCTTAACTAGCGATGAGCAGTTCTTC
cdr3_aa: CASSALTSDEQFF

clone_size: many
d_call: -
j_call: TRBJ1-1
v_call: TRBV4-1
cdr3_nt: TGCGCCAGCAGCCAACCCGCGGGGTGGTATGGCCAGGGGGCTTTCTTT
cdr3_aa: CASSQPAGWYGQGAFF

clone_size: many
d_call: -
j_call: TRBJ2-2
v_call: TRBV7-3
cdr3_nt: TGTGCCAGCAGCTCAAGACCCACCGGGGAGCTGTTTTTT
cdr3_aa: CASSSRPTGELFF

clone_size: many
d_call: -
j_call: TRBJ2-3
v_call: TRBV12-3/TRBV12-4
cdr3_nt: TGTGCCAGCAGCCCTCGACATAACACAGATACGCAGTATTTT
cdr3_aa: CASSPRHNTDTQYF

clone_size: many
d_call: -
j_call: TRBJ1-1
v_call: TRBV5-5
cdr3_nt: TGTGCCAGCAGCTTGAACCCGATGCTACAGAACACTGAAGCTTTCTTT
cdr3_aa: CASSLNPMLQNTEAFF

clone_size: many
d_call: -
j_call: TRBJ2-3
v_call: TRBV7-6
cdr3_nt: TGTGCCAGCAGCTTAGGGTTGAGGGGGAGCACAGATACGCAGTATTTT
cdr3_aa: CASSLGLRGSTDTQYF

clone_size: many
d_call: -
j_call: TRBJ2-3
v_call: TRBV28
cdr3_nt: TGTGCCAGCAGTGCCTCGGGACATCTTAGCACAGATACGCAGTATTTT
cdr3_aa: CASSASGHLSTDTQYF

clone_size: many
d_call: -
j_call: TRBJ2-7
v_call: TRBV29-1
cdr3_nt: TGCAGCGTGTTGGGGGACCGCACCTACGAGCAGTACTTC
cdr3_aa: CSVLGDRTYEQYF

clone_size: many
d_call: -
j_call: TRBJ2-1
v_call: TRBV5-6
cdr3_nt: TGTGCCAGCAGCAGGAACAGGGTCTACAATGAGCAGTTCTTC
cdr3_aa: CASSRNRVYNEQFF

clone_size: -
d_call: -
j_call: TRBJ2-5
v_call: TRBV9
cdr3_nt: TGTGCCAGCAGCGTAGGTGCCAGGGTGTCAGAGACCCAGTACTTC
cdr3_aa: CASSVGARVSETQYF

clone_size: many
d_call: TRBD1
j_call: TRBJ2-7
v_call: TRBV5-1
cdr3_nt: TGCGCCAGCAGCTCCTGGGACAGGGGTCCCACCTACGAGCAGTACTTC
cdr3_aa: CASSSWDRGPTYEQYF

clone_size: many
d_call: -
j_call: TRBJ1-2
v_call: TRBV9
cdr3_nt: TGTGCCAGCAGCGTGGGACGGAACTATGGCTACACCTTC
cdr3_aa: CASSVGRNYGYTF

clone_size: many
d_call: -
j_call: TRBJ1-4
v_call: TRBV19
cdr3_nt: TGTGCCAGTAGTGTTGGGGCCGCCACAACTAATGAAAAACTGTTTTTT
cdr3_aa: CASSVGAATTNEKLFF

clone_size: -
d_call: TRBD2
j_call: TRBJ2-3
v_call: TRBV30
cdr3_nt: TGTGCCTGGAGTATTACTAGCGGGAGTACAGATACGCAGTATTTT
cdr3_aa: CAWSITSGSTDTQYF

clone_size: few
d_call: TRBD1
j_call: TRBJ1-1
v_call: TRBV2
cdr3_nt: TGTGCCAGCAGTGAACATCGACAGGGGGTTGAAGCTTTCTTT
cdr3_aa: CASSEHRQGVEAFF

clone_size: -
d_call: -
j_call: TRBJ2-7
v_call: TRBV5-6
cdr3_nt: TGTGCCAGCAGCTTGGGCCCAACCTACGGGCAGTACTTC
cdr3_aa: CASSLGPTYGQYF

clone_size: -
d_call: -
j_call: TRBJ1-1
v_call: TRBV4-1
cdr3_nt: TGCGCCAGCAGCCAGCTAAGCACTGAAGCTTTCTTT
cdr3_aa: CASSQLSTEAFF

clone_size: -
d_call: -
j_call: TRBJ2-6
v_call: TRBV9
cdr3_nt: TGTGCCAGCACCCTAGGCTCTGGGGCCAACGTCCTGGCTTTC
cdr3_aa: CASTLGSGANVLAF

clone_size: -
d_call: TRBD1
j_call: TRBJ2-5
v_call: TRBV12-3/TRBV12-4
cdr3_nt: TGTGCCAGCAGTCTCGGACAGGGGGCGGAGACCCTGTACTTC
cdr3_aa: CASSLGQGAETLYF

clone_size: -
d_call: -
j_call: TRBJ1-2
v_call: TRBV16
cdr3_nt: TGTGCCAGCAGCCAATCCTACAATGACATATCTAACTATGGCTACACCTTC
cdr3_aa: CASSQSYNDISNYGYTF

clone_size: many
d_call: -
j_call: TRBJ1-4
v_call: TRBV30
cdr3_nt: TGTGCCTGGAGTTGGGTGGCGACTAATGAAAAACTGTTTTTT
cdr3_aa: CAWSWVATNEKLFF

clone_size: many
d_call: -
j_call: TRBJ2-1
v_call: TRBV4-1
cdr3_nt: TGCGCCAGCAGCCAAAGTCCATCCTACAATGAGCAGTTCTTC
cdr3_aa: CASSQSPSYNEQFF

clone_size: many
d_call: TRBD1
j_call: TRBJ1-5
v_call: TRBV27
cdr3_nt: TGTGCCAGCAAACCCGGGACAGCCAATCAGCCCCAGCATTTT
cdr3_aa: CASKPGTANQPQHF

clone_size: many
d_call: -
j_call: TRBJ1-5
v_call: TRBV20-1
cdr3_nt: TGCAGTGCTAGAGATCCTCAGGGACCTTATAGCAATCAGCCCCAGCATTTT
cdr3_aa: CSARDPQGPYSNQPQHF

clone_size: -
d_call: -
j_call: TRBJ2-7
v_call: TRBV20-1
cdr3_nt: TGCAGTGCTTCCCCGAGGGCCCCGGGGGCCTACGAGCAGTACTTC
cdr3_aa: CSASPRAPGAYEQYF

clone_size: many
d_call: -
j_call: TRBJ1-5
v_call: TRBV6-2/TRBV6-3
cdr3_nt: TGTGCCAGCAGTTCGACGGCTAGCAATCAGCCCCAGCATTTT
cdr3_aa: CASSSTASNQPQHF

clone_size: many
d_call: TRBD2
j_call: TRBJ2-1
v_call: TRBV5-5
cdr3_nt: TGTGCCAGCAGCTTTGGGACTAGCGGCTTCTCCTACAATGAGCAGTTCTTC
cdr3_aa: CASSFGTSGFSYNEQFF

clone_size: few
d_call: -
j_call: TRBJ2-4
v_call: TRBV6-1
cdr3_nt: TGTGCCAGCAGTGAAGCTTCGGTCTCCAAAAACATTCAGTACTTC
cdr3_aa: CASSEASVSKNIQYF

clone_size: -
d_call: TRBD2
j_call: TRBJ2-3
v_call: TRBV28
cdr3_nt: TGTGCCAGCAGTCCGCTTGCGGGAGGAGATACGCAGTATTTT
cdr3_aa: CASSPLAGGDTQYF

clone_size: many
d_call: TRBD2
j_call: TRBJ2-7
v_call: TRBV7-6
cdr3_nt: TGTGCCAGCAGCGCTGGTTGGGAGCGGGGCCCCTACGAGCAGTACTTC
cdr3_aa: CASSAGWERGPYEQYF

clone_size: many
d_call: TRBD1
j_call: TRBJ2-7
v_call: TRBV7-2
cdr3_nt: TGTGCCAGCAGCTCAATGGACAGGGGGCCTGACGAGCAGTACTTC
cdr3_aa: CASSSMDRGPDEQYF